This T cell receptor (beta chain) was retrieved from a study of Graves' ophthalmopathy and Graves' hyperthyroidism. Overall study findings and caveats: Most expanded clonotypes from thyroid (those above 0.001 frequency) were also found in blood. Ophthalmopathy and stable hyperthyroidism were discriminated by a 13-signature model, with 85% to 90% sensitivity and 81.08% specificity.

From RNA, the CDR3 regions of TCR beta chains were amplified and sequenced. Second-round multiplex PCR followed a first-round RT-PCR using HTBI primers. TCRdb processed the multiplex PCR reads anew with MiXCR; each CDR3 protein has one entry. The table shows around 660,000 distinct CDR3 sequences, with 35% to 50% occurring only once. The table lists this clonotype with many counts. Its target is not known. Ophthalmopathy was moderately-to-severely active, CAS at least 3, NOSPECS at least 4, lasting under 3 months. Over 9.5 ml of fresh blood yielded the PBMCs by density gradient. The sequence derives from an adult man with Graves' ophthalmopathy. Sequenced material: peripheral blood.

The CDR3 region is CASSLASSENQPQHF. CDR3 DNA sequence: TGTGCCAGCAGCTTAGCCTCATCAGAGAATCAGCCCCAGCATTTT. The chain carries TRBV7-9 and TRBJ1-5; D remains unclear. Trimming removed 0 bases at V and 4 bases at J, with 10 bases between. Germline V CDR1 and CDR2: SEHNR, FQNEAQ (reference sequence). The CDR3 totals 15 residues.